The clone carrying this T cell receptor (beta chain) appeared many times. A J-beta primer mix and a sample-barcoded 5' primer were used in a second PCR of roughly 6 to 11 cycles. TCRdb recomputed calls from the 5' RACE reads with MiXCR, one row per CDR3 protein. The sample has hundreds of thousands of distinct CDR3 sequences, approximately 35% seen once; the top ten hold around 13%. These data are taken from a study of blood T cells in healthy people across ages. Study-level background: Through template switching, about one barcoded beta molecule was captured per two T cells, as measured in model experiments.

This receptor was obtained from a man aged 18-30 years in good health. The specimen was blood.

CDR3 protein: CASSVGQQQYF. DNA of the CDR3: TGTGCCAGCAGTGTCGGGCAGCAGCAGTATTTT. The chain has TRBV2 and TRBJ2-3; D is ambiguous. CDR1 and CDR2 (germline): SNHLY, FYNNEI. The V end was cut by 4 bases, the J end by 11 bases, with 10 bases between. This CDR3 is 11 amino acids long.